Presented here are 32 T cell receptor beta chains from one specimen sequenced in a study of T cell responses to AZD1222 COVID-19 vaccine. The table came from immunoSEQ multiplex PCR; TCRdb's copy has only in-frame clones and leaves some out. The repertoire holds about 140,000 clones, approximately 90% seen once, with 2.8% in the top ten. Sequences were derived from peripheral blood, sampled on day 0 of AZD1222 vaccination. The origin of the receptors is an adult in good health.

The CDR3 DNA sequence: TGTGCCAGCGGGCAGTTAAACACCATATATTTT. It yields the protein CASGQLNTIYF. This chain uses TRBV5-5 with TRBJ1-3; D is unclear. Germline CDR1 SGHKS, CDR2 YYEKEE (reference sequence). V was trimmed by 7 bases and J by 6 bases, leaving 8 bases between them. CDR3 length: 11 amino acids.

V is TRBV27 and J is TRBJ2-5; the D call may be TRBD1 or TRBD2 (5 bases each). Germline V CDR1 and CDR2: MNHEY, SMNVEV (reference sequence). Trimming removed 3 bases at V and 5 bases at J, with 10 bases between. The CDR3 length is 13 residues. In DNA form, the CDR3 reads TGTGCCAGCAGTTTGGTGTGGGGGGAGACCCAGTACTTC. Translated: CASSLVWGETQYF.

The chain joins TRBV5-6 to TRBJ2-1; D might be TRBD1 (6 bases). CDR3 size: 16 residues. V lost 1 base and J lost 1, with 12 bases in between. Looked up from germline, CDR1 is SGHDT and CDR2 is YYEEEE. As DNA, the CDR3 is TGTGCCAGCAGCTTGCTCACCGGACAGTCCTACAATGAGCAGTTCTTC. Translation gives CASSLLTGQSYNEQFF.

The rearrangement links TRBV4-2 to TRBJ2-1, with 11 bases fitting TRBD2. Germline loops: CDR1 LGHNA, CDR2 YNFKEQ. Germline trimming cut 3 bases from V and 9 bases from J; bases unmatched to any gene: 10. The CDR3 loop spans 16 amino acids. The CDR3 DNA is TGTGCCAGCAGCCAGGTAGCGGGGGGGCTTTCAGGTGAGCAGTTCTTC. Encoded protein: CASSQVAGGLSGEQFF.

The chain has TRBV6-5 and TRBJ1-2; 10 bases fit TRBD1. Trimming removed 8 bases from V and 8 bases from J; junction bases left unmatched: 8. The CDR3 extends over 13 amino acids. Germline V gene sequence: CDR1 MNHEY, CDR2 SVGAGI. CDR3 nucleotide sequence: TGTGCCAGCCGACAGGGGGCGTATAAAGGCTACACCTTC. Translating it yields CASRQGAYKGYTF.

The chain has TRBV7-9 and TRBJ2-2, with D uncertain. Germline-derived CDR1 and CDR2 are SEHNR and FQNEAQ (reference sequence). The ends were cut back, 5 bases at V and 2 bases at J, with 9 bases in the middle. This CDR3 has 14 amino acids. The CDR3 nucleotides read TGTGCCAGCAGCACAGTCCGTAACACCGGGGAGCTGTTTTTT. This sequence encodes CASSTVRNTGELFF.

Written as DNA, the CDR3 is TGCGCCAGCAGCTTGAGCCTAGCGGTAGCTTTCGGGACCCAGTACTTC. Amino acid sequence: CASSLSLAVAFGTQYF. The chain employs TRBV5-1 and TRBJ2-5; 7 positions match TRBD2. The V gene's germline CDR1 is SGHRS and CDR2 YFSETQ. The J segment lost 7 bases and the V segment lost 1 base, leaving 13 bases of the junction unmatched. The CDR3 is 16 residues long.

This clone was recorded only once. The chain combines TRBV6-5 with TRBJ1-2; D is uncertain. The CDR3 loop spans 16 amino acids. Deletions cut 0 bases from V and 0 bases from J, with 11 bases between. The germline V gene encodes CDR1 MNHEY and CDR2 SVGAGI. CDR3 loop: CASSYSIGLSNYGYTF. The CDR3 DNA follows: TGTGCCAGCAGTTACTCGATCGGCCTTTCTAACTATGGCTACACCTTC.

The chain links TRBV11-3 to TRBJ2-3; D is ambiguous. Germline V lookup: CDR1 SGHNT, CDR2 YENEEA. The length of the CDR3 is 12 residues. The ends were cut back, 0 bases at V and 4 bases at J, with 2 bases in the middle. CDR3 sequence: CASSLDADTQYF. The DNA for the CDR3 is TGTGCCAGCAGCTTAGACGCAGATACGCAGTATTTT.

This chain links TRBV2 with TRBJ1-2; TRBD1 might be the D (6 bases). CDR3 length: 14 amino acids. The ends were cut back, 6 bases at V and 4 bases at J, with 15 bases in the middle. CDR1 is SNHLY and CDR2 is FYNNEI in the germline V gene. The chain's CDR3 is CASRDTRGAYGYTF. The CDR3 region has the DNA TGTGCCAGCAGGGACACTAGGGGGGCCTATGGCTACACCTTC.

V usage is TRBV13 and J usage is TRBJ2-5, with 9 bases aligning to TRBD2. From germline, CDR1 is PRHDT and CDR2 FYEKMQ (reference sequence). There are 14 residues in the CDR3. Trimming cost V 7 bases and J 5 bases; bases outside gene matches: 8. CDR3 residues: CASIPRGGAETQYF. CDR3 DNA: TGTGCCAGCATCCCGCGGGGGGGCGCGGAGACCCAGTACTTC.

The CDR3 bases are TGTGCCAGCAGCCAAGAGGACAGGGGGACTGAAGCTTTCTTT. Its translation is CASSQEDRGTEAFF. V usage is TRBV3-1 (or the pseudogene TRBV3-2) and J usage is TRBJ1-1, with 10 bases aligning to TRBD1. The CDR3 is 14 amino acids. CDR1 and CDR2 (germline): LGHDT, YNNKEL (reference sequence). Trimming at V came to 0 bases and at J to 5 bases, leaving 0 bases not matched to a gene.

The V gene is TRBV3-1 (or the pseudogene TRBV3-2), the J gene TRBJ2-1; D remains unclear. The CDR3 is 15 residues long. Trimming stripped 4 bases from V and 0 bases from J, with 10 bases between. Germline V gives CDR1 LGHDT, CDR2 YNNKEL (reference sequence). The CDR3 sequence: CASSLPHSSYNEQFF. CDR3 sequence (DNA): TGTGCCAGCAGCCTTCCTCATAGCTCCTACAATGAGCAGTTCTTC.

This clone showed up just once. The CDR3 sequence: CAIKPSTGPETQYF. Here the CDR3 DNA reads TGTGCCATCAAACCCTCGACAGGGCCGGAGACCCAGTACTTC. The J gene is TRBJ2-5, the V gene TRBV10-3; the match to TRBD1 covers 7 bases. Germline V lookup: CDR1 ENHRY, CDR2 SYGVKD. J lost 5 bases, V lost 7 bases, and 10 bases had no gene match. This CDR3 region has 14 residues.

This chain joins TRBV5-1 and TRBJ2-3; D not resolved. Trimming took off 5 bases at V and 5 bases at J, with 15 bases between the two ends. Germline CDR1 is SGHRS and CDR2 is YFSETQ. The CDR3 has 14 amino acids. The CDR3 sequence: CASSSGPLGDTQYF. The CDR3, as DNA: TGCGCCAGCAGTTCCGGGCCTTTGGGAGATACGCAGTATTTT.

The chain joins TRBV27 to TRBJ1-2, with D maybe TRBD1 (6 bases). Trimming took 9 bases from V and 5 from J, leaving 16 bases between them. From germline, CDR1 is MNHEY and CDR2 SMNVEV (reference sequence). The CDR3 extends over 13 amino acids. The CDR3 spells CASGKQGVYGYTF. CDR3 coding DNA: TGTGCCAGTGGAAAACAGGGTGTTTATGGCTACACCTTC.

This clone was found once. The rearrangement links TRBV5-1 to TRBJ1-5; maybe TRBD1 (5 bases). This CDR3 contains 15 residues. Germline lookup yields CDR1 SGHRS and CDR2 YFSETQ. V was trimmed by 1 base and J by 3 bases, leaving 11 bases between them. The CDR3 DNA follows: TGCGCCAGCAGCTTGCGTCGGGGACCCAATCAGCCCCAGCATTTT. Protein: CASSLRRGPNQPQHF.

This chain connects TRBV25-1 to TRBJ2-1, with D tentatively TRBD2 (7 bases). The V and J ends lost 5 bases and 6 bases respectively, with 14 bases between them. Looked up from germline, CDR1 is MGHDK and CDR2 is SYGVNS. This CDR3 has 14 residues. The chain's CDR3 is CASSPRGARNEQFF. In DNA, the CDR3 is TGTGCCAGCAGTCCCCGGGGGGCCCGCAATGAGCAGTTCTTC.

This chain joins TRBV18 and TRBJ1-1, with a weak D call TRBD1 (5 bases). Between the trimmed V and J ends, which lost 3 bases and 5 bases, there was a span of 25 bases. Germline values: CDR1 KGHSH, CDR2 LQKENI. This CDR3 spans 18 amino acids. The chain's CDR3 is CASSPGLGGWGAMTEAFF. CDR3 nucleotides: TGTGCCAGCTCACCGGGACTGGGAGGATGGGGAGCGATGACTGAAGCTTTCTTT.

The rearrangement joins TRBV9 to TRBJ1-6, with TRBD1 identical over 7 bases. This CDR3 contains 16 residues. V gave up 0 bases and J gave up 7 bases; unmatched junction bases: 7. The germline V gene has CDR1 SGDLS and CDR2 YYNGEE. In DNA, the CDR3 is TGTGCCAGCAGCGTAGCTCGAGGGACAGAGAATTCACCCCTCCACTTT. Amino acid sequence: CASSVARGTENSPLHF.

This clone showed up just once. This chain joins TRBV24-1 and TRBJ1-1; D is unclear. Per germline, CDR1 KGHDR and CDR2 SFDVKD. This CDR3 has 13 residues. V lost 3 bases to trimming and J lost 6 bases, with 10 bases between them. The CDR3 DNA is TGTGCCACCAGTGATCGGGAATCCCCTGAAGCTTTCTTT. Protein product: CATSDRESPEAFF.

The J gene is TRBJ1-1, the V gene TRBV2; TRBD1 matches at 7 bases. CDR1 is SNHLY and CDR2 is FYNNEI in the germline V gene. V lost 6 bases and J lost 2; bases outside the gene matches: 6. The CDR3 runs to 14 residues. CDR3 amino acids: CASRHRGLNTEAFF. Here the CDR3 DNA reads TGTGCCAGCAGACACAGGGGATTAAACACTGAAGCTTTCTTT. Full variable domain (outside the CDR3, taken from reference TRBV2 and TRBJ1-1): EPEVTQTPSHQVTQMGQEVILRCVPISNHLYFYWYRQILGQKVEFLVSFYNNEISEKSEIFDDQFSVERPDGSNFTLKIRSTKLEDSAMYFCASRHRGLNTEAFFGQGTRLTVV.

The chain carries TRBV19 and TRBJ2-3, with D perhaps given as TRBD1 or TRBD2 (5 bases each). Trimming took 5 bases from V and 6 from J, leaving 18 bases between them. Germline V gene sequence: CDR1 LNHDA, CDR2 SQIVND (reference sequence). This CDR3 spans 15 amino acids. The CDR3 is CASSEGPETADTQYF. The CDR3 DNA follows: TGTGCCAGTAGTGAGGGGCCTGAGACTGCGGATACGCAGTATTTT. The whole variable domain, filled in from reference TRBV19 and TRBJ2-3, reads DGGITQSPKYLFRKEGQNVTLSCEQNLNHDAMYWYRQDPGQGLRLIYYSQIVNDFQKGDIAEGYSVSREKKESFPLTVTSAQKNPTAFYLCASSEGPETADTQYFGPGTRLTVL.

The chain recombines TRBV11-2 with TRBJ1-1; tentatively, D is TRBD1 (6 bases). CDR3 length equals 17 residues. CDR1 is SGHAT and CDR2 is FQNNGV in the germline V gene. The V gene lost 0 bases and the J gene lost 3 bases, with 17 bases spanning the gap. The CDR3 nucleotides are TGTGCCAGCAGCTTAGAGGGGGCCTTCCAAGAGGACACTGAAGCTTTCTTT. Its protein is CASSLEGAFQEDTEAFF.

The chain carries TRBV27 and TRBJ1-3; 7 bases line up with TRBD1. The germline gives CDR1 MNHEY, CDR2 SMNVEV (reference sequence). The CDR3 loop spans 15 amino acids. V shed 4 bases and J 3 bases; nucleotides not matched to a gene: 6. The CDR3: CASSSTGTDGNTIYF. Written as DNA, the CDR3 is TGTGCCAGCAGTTCCACCGGGACAGATGGAAACACCATATATTTT.

This chain joins TRBV6-5 and TRBJ2-2, with 8 bases fitting TRBD1. Germline V gene sequence: CDR1 MNHEY, CDR2 SVGAGI. J gave up 8 bases and V 2 bases, and 4 bases lay outside the gene matches. This CDR3 has 14 residues. The CDR3: CASSYPGGGGELFF. The CDR3 bases are TGTGCCAGCAGTTACCCAGGGGGCGGGGGGGAGCTGTTTTTT.

J is TRBJ2-5 and V is TRBV19; D possibly matches TRBD1 or TRBD2 (6 bases each). The CDR3 covers 13 residues. Germline V lookup: CDR1 LNHDA, CDR2 SQIVND (reference sequence). Trimming took off 7 bases at V and 9 bases at J, with 18 bases between the two ends. CDR3 nucleotide sequence: TGTGCCAGTAAATCCGGGGGCCCGGGGGCCCAGTACTTC. Its translation is CASKSGGPGAQYF. Combining the CDR3 with reference TRBV19 and TRBJ2-5 gives the whole variable domain DGGITQSPKYLFRKEGQNVTLSCEQNLNHDAMYWYRQDPGQGLRLIYYSQIVNDFQKGDIAEGYSVSREKKESFPLTVTSAQKNPTAFYLCASKSGGPGAQYFGPGTRLLVL.

The V gene is TRBV7-9, the J gene TRBJ1-2, with D unresolved. V was trimmed by 5 bases and J by 7 bases, leaving 8 bases between them. The CDR3 has 11 residues. Germline assignment: CDR1 SEHNR and CDR2 FQNEAQ (reference sequence). Written as DNA, the CDR3 is TGTGCCAGCAGCCCAGAGGCTGGCTACACCTTC. Encoded protein: CASSPEAGYTF.

This clone was recorded only once. The CDR3: CASSSPPSGTHFYEQYF. For the CDR3, the DNA is TGTGCCAGCAGCTCGCCTCCCTCCGGGACTCACTTCTACGAGCAGTACTTC. V usage is TRBV7-9 and J usage is TRBJ2-7; tentatively, D is TRBD2 (6 bases). V gave up 4 bases and J gave up 3 bases, with 22 bases separating them. The length of the CDR3 is 17 residues. Germline-derived CDR1 and CDR2 are SEHNR and FQNEAQ (reference sequence).

The genes are TRBV9 and TRBJ2-7; D gene unclear. V lost 0 bases and J lost 7, with 8 bases in between. This CDR3 is built from 12 residues. Germline CDR1 and CDR2: SGDLS and YYNGEE. This CDR3 is CASSVGDAEQYF. In DNA, the CDR3 is TGTGCCAGCAGCGTAGGGGATGCGGAGCAGTACTTC. The entire variable domain, with the rest obtained from reference TRBV9 and TRBJ2-7, is as follows: DSGVTQTPKHLITATGQRVTLRCSPRSGDLSVYWYQQSLDQGLQFLIQYYNGEERAKGNILERFSAQQFPDLHSELNLSSLELGDSALYFCASSVGDAEQYFGPGTRLTVT.

The chain uses TRBV5-1 and TRBJ2-3; D is unresolved. The V end lost 6 bases, the J end lost 2 bases, and 10 bases lay between the germline ends. The CDR3 is made up of 13 amino acids. Germline assignment: CDR1 SGHRS and CDR2 YFSETQ. The CDR3 sequence is CASKYGPTDTQYF. The CDR3 DNA reads TGCGCCAGCAAGTACGGGCCCACAGATACGCAGTATTTT.

The chain is built from TRBV5-1 and TRBJ1-6; D is undetermined. V lost 0 bases, J lost 3 bases, and 7 bases lay in between. Germline CDR1 SGHRS, CDR2 YFSETQ. The CDR3 extends over 15 amino acids. CDR3 DNA sequence: TGCGCCAGCAGCTTGGGGGTAAGCTATAATTCACCCCTCCACTTT. It encodes CASSLGVSYNSPLHF.